This TCR beta chain was captured in a study of control samples from healthy donors and cancer patients. The trim removed 0 bases at V and 1 base at J, leaving 4 bases unmatched. Germline V CDR1 and CDR2: SGHRS, YFSETQ. The CDR3 runs 16 residues. Data came from immunoSEQ multiplex PCR; TCRdb stores just in-frame clones and leaves some out. The repertoire consists of some 120,000 clones, with roughly 89% occurring once and the leading ten covering about 12%. The gene calls are TRBV5-1 and TRBJ2-3; 8 bases are shared with TRBD1. The sample consisted of blood. This TCR was sampled from a man aged 30-40 years in good health. The DNA for the CDR3 is TGCGCCAGCAGCTTGGGGGCAGGGGGCGGCACAGATACGCAGTATTTT. It is translated as CASSLGAGGGTDTQYF.